This T cell receptor beta chain was found in a study of OX40 agonist ivuxolimab in advanced cancers. At the level of the study: Participants, approximately 83% male, averaged roughly 59 years of age, ranging from about 20 to 80. Study-wide results and limits: At doses 0.1 to 3.0 mg/kg, CD4+ and CD8+ clones expanded.

Any history of autoimmune disease or systemic immunosuppression disqualified patients. Looked up from germline, CDR1 is SGHVS and CDR2 is FQNEAQ. Trimming removed 5 bases from V and 6 bases from J, with 9 bases in between. The length of the CDR3 is 12 residues. Assay: immunoSEQ multiplex PCR; the TCRdb copy retains only in-frame clones and omits some. The table has 57,000 or so clones, less than 90% seen once. As to this clone: The antigen is undetermined.

The specimen comprised CD4+ or CD8+ T cells sorted from blood, sampled in a trial of the OX40 agonist ivuxolimab. This TCR was recovered from an adult with an advanced solid tumor such as melanoma, head and neck, liver or kidney cancer. This chain links TRBV7-8 with TRBJ2-3; no clear D. Here the CDR3 reads CASSPYDDTQYF. The CDR3 nucleotides are TGTGCCAGCAGCCCGTACGATGATACGCAGTATTTT.